These 12 T cell receptor beta chains came from one sample sequenced in a study of shared clonotypes between healthy human individuals. The naive CD8 fraction comprised CD45RO-negative cells positively selected for CCR7 and excluded terminally differentiated effector memory CD45RA+ cells. Only in-frame clones appear in the TCRdb table, and some are missing; sequencing was by immunoSEQ multiplex PCR. This table holds 800,000 or so clones, about 96% found once. The sequenced sample consisted of naive CD8+ T cells sorted from blood. The receptors originated from a man in his thirties or forties in good health.

The V and J genes are TRBV5-1 and TRBJ2-7, with 8 positions matching TRBD2. CDR3 length: 18 amino acids. V trimming: 1 base; J trimming: 2 bases; junction bases outside the gene matches: 14. Germline lookup yields CDR1 SGHRS and CDR2 YFSETQ. DNA of the CDR3: TGCGCCAGCAGCTTGTTACTAGCGGTCGGCGAGGACCCCTACGAGCAGTACTTC. It codes for CASSLLLAVGEDPYEQYF.

This chain connects TRBV4-1 to TRBJ1-1; weak D call: TRBD1 (6 bases). This CDR3 is built from 18 residues. CDR1 and CDR2 from the germline V gene are MGHRA and YSYEKL. V dropped 3 bases and J dropped 0 bases, with 20 bases sitting between them. The CDR3 sequence is CASSQQMSVDRLNTEAFF. Written as DNA, the CDR3 is TGCGCCAGCAGCCAGCAAATGTCGGTCGACAGGTTGAACACTGAAGCTTTCTTT.

The CDR3 nucleotides are TGCAGCGTTTTGGGTTACACTGAAGCTTTCTTT. Protein: CSVLGYTEAFF. The chain combines TRBV29-1 with TRBJ1-1; D not certain. The CDR3 sequence is 11 residues long. Trimming removed 5 bases at V and 3 bases at J, with 7 bases between. The germline gives CDR1 SQVTM, CDR2 ANQGSEA.

CDR3 in amino acids: CASLQRWEGEQFF. CDR3 DNA: TGTGCCAGCCTTCAAAGGTGGGAGGGTGAGCAGTTCTTC. This chain connects TRBV2 to TRBJ2-1; TRBD2 agrees at 7 bases. The CDR3 has 13 residues. V lost 8 bases and J lost 9; bases outside the gene matches: 10. CDR1 SNHLY and CDR2 FYNNEI come from the germline V gene.

The chain combines TRBV10-1 with TRBJ2-7; tentatively, D is TRBD2 (5 bases). Germline V gives CDR1 WNHNN, CDR2 SYGVQD (reference sequence). V was trimmed by 0 bases and J by 3 bases, leaving 12 bases between them. This CDR3 comprises 15 residues. CDR3 nucleotide sequence: TGCGCCAGCAGTGAGTCCCCCGGAGGTCTCTACGAGCAGTACTTC. Translation gives CASSESPGGLYEQYF.

The CDR3 spells CSVVLTDWTQYF. The CDR3 nucleotides read TGCAGCGTTGTGTTAACTGATTGGACCCAGTACTTC. This chain uses TRBV29-1 with TRBJ2-5; unclear D gene. This CDR3 is 12 amino acids long. V lost 4 bases to trimming and J lost 7 bases, with 13 bases between them. Germline CDR1 SQVTM, CDR2 ANQGSEA.

This clone was seen once. The V and J genes are TRBV27 and TRBJ1-2; D perhaps matches TRBD1 (5 bases). V was clipped by 7 bases and J by 4 bases, with 22 bases between them. CDR3 length: 16 amino acids. Germline-derived CDR1 and CDR2 are MNHEY and SMNVEV (reference sequence). The CDR3 here is CASTTSDAETGYGYTF. As DNA, the CDR3 is TGTGCCAGCACCACCTCGGACGCCGAAACAGGCTATGGCTACACCTTC.

The V call is TRBV4-2, the J call TRBJ1-3; D remains unclear. The CDR3 spans 11 residues. Trimming stripped 8 bases from V and 0 bases from J, with 2 bases between. Germline V gene lookup returns CDR1 LGHNA and CDR2 YNFKEQ. CDR3 loop: CASASGNTIYF. The DNA of the CDR3 is TGTGCCAGCGCCTCTGGAAACACCATATATTTT.

The V gene is TRBV19, the J gene TRBJ1-5, with D maybe TRBD1 (5 bases). The germline CDR1 and CDR2 sequences are LNHDA and SQIVND (reference sequence). The CDR3 runs to 14 residues. V was clipped by 6 bases and J by 3 bases, with 12 bases between them. CDR3 region: CASRAGQYNQPQHF. DNA for the CDR3: TGTGCCAGTAGGGCGGGGCAGTACAATCAGCCCCAGCATTTT.

Notes on this clone: Other DNA sequences in this sample translate to the same CDR3. The V and J genes are TRBV5-1 and TRBJ1-2, with 11 bases identical to TRBD1. V was clipped by 4 bases and J by 3 bases; unmatched bases: 2. This CDR3 has 14 residues. Germline CDR1 reads SGHRS; CDR2 reads YFSETQ. The CDR3: CASSPGQGDYGYTF. In DNA, the CDR3 is TGCGCCAGCAGCCCGGGACAGGGGGACTATGGCTACACCTTC.

The chain couples TRBV7-8 to TRBJ2-1, with D possibly being TRBD2 (6 bases). The germline V gene encodes CDR1 SGHVS and CDR2 FQNEAQ. The CDR3 sequence is 17 residues long. Trimming took 7 bases from V and 0 from J, leaving 19 bases between them. The CDR3: CASTPKTREFSYNEQFF. The CDR3 DNA sequence: TGTGCCAGCACTCCCAAAACACGGGAGTTCTCCTACAATGAGCAGTTCTTC. Based on the CDR3 plus reference TRBV7-8 and TRBJ2-1, the full variable domain is GAGVSQSPRYKVAKRGQDVALRCDPISGHVSLFWYQQALGQGPEFLTYFQNEAQLDKSGLPSDRFFAERPEGSVSTLKIQRTQQEDSAVYLCASTPKTREFSYNEQFFGPGTRLTVL.

This clone was counted a single time. This chain links TRBV27 with TRBJ2-1; D gene ambiguous. V lost 5 bases, J lost 7 bases, and 12 bases lay in between. Germline lookup yields CDR1 MNHEY and CDR2 SMNVEV (reference sequence). This CDR3 has 13 residues. The chain's CDR3 is CASSPLLLNEQFF. In DNA form, the CDR3 reads TGTGCCAGCAGTCCTCTACTGCTAAATGAGCAGTTCTTC.